The 15 T cell receptor beta chains listed next were all sequenced from one sample in a study of T cell changes during pregnancy in multiple sclerosis. Measured with immunoSEQ multiplex PCR; TCRdb has only the in-frame clones, and not every one. The repertoire holds 90,000 to 130,000 clones, with 80% to 95% as singletons. The specimen comprised peripheral blood, sampled in the third trimester of pregnancy. The receptors were sampled from a female donor with multiple sclerosis, enrolled in a pregnancy study.

The table lists this clone with a count of one. Written as DNA, the CDR3 is TGTGCCAGCAGCCCCCCGGGACAGGGGGGTGGCTACACCTTC. Translation gives CASSPPGQGGGYTF. V gene TRBV7-6 combines with J gene TRBJ1-2; 11 bases line up with TRBD1. The V gene end was trimmed by 5 bases and the J gene end by 7 bases; junction bases not matched to a gene: 6. Per the germline V gene, CDR1 is SGHVS and CDR2 is FNYEAQ. The CDR3 covers 14 residues. The variable domain in full, completed from reference TRBV7-6 and TRBJ1-2, reads GAGVSQSPRYKVTKRGQDVALRCDPISGHVSLYWYRQALGQGPEFLTYFNYEAQQDKSGLPNDRFSAERPEGSISTLTIQRTEQRDSAMYRCASSPPGQGGGYTFGSGTRLTVV.

DNA of the CDR3: TGTGCCAGCAGCCCCCTGAGCGGGGCCGCGGGCAATGAGCAGTTCTTC. Amino acids: CASSPLSGAAGNEQFF. The rearrangement joins TRBV4-2 to TRBJ2-1; TRBD2 agrees at 7 bases. CDR1 is LGHNA and CDR2 is YNFKEQ in the germline V gene. The CDR3 consists of 16 residues. J gave up 6 bases and V 4 bases, and 12 bases lay outside the gene matches.

J is TRBJ1-1 and V is TRBV6-1, with TRBD1 matching 7 bases. The V gene end was trimmed by 6 bases and the J gene end by 0 bases; junction bases not matched to a gene: 7. The CDR3 loop spans 15 amino acids. Germline V gives CDR1 MNHNS, CDR2 SASEGT. CDR3 DNA sequence: TGTGCCAGCAGCATCACAGGGGCTCTGAACACTGAAGCTTTCTTT. The encoded protein is CASSITGALNTEAFF.

V is TRBV5-1 and J is TRBJ1-1, with 8 bases lining up with TRBD1. Germline CDR1 and CDR2: SGHRS and YFSETQ. Trimming took 2 bases from V and 4 from J; bases not matched to a gene: 7. The CDR3 sequence is 15 residues long. The CDR3 coding sequence is TGCGCCAGCAGCTTAAACACAGGGGGGACCACTGAAGCTTTCTTT. Translated, it gives CASSLNTGGTTEAFF.

This clone was recorded once. The chain recombines TRBV15 with TRBJ2-3; 11 nucleotides line up with TRBD2. Germline V gives CDR1 LNHNV, CDR2 YYDKDF (reference sequence). The CDR3 has 18 residues. Trimming took 2 bases from V and 2 from J; bases not matched to a gene: 9. CDR3 DNA: TGTGCCACCAGCAGATCGCTGACTAGCGGGACAGCCACAGATACGCAGTATTTT. Translated, it gives CATSRSLTSGTATDTQYF.

This rearrangement joins TRBV5-6 to TRBJ1-2; TRBD1 is a possible D gene (5 bases). Trimming removed 2 bases at V and 9 bases at J, with 11 bases between. Germline V gene lookup returns CDR1 SGHDT and CDR2 YYEEEE. The CDR3 is made up of 12 amino acids. The CDR3 DNA reads TGTGCCAGCAGCTTACGGACAAATCGCTACACCTTC. Protein sequence: CASSLRTNRYTF.

This clone was seen a handful of times. The V call is TRBV9, the J call TRBJ1-1; a possible D gene is TRBD1 (5 bases). The length of the CDR3 is 14 residues. Germline lookup yields CDR1 SGDLS and CDR2 YYNGEE. Trimming stripped 0 bases from V and 2 bases from J, with 8 bases between. DNA for the CDR3: TGTGCCAGCAGCGTAGGGACAACCAACACTGAAGCTTTCTTT. It specifies CASSVGTTNTEAFF.

This chain links TRBV18 with TRBJ1-2; D is unresolved. The germline CDR1 and CDR2 sequences are KGHSH and LQKENI. The CDR3 is made up of 13 amino acids. V was trimmed by 4 bases and J by 3 bases, leaving 9 bases between them. The CDR3: CASSLDIDYGYTF. DNA of the CDR3: TGTGCCAGCTCACTAGACATTGACTATGGCTACACCTTC.

A single count supports this clone. V usage is TRBV30 and J usage is TRBJ2-2; D is undetermined. The germline V gene encodes CDR1 GTSNPN and CDR2 SVGIG (reference sequence). This CDR3 is 14 amino acids long. V was clipped by 3 bases and J by 7 bases, with 15 bases between them. CDR3 amino acids: CAWRRGRQGGELFF. The CDR3 DNA reads TGTGCCTGGAGGCGAGGCCGGCAAGGCGGGGAGCTGTTTTTT.

The chain employs TRBV7-6 and TRBJ2-7, with D perhaps TRBD2 (5 bases). The V gene lost 1 base and the J gene lost 1 base, with 5 bases spanning the gap. The CDR3 totals 13 residues. CDR1 is SGHVS, CDR2 FNYEAQ, per germline. CDR3 protein: CASSLGRSYEQYF. In DNA form, the CDR3 reads TGTGCCAGCAGCTTAGGGAGGTCCTACGAGCAGTACTTC.

The genes are TRBV7-9 and TRBJ2-1; 14 bases agree with TRBD2. Per the germline V gene, CDR1 is SEHNR and CDR2 is FQNEAQ (reference sequence). The CDR3 spans 16 residues. Trimming took 5 bases from V and 9 from J; bases not matched to a gene: 9. The CDR3 coding sequence is TGTGCCAGCAGCCCCCCGACTAGCGGGGGGGAGGGTGAGCAGTTCTTC. Its protein product is CASSPPTSGGEGEQFF. Full variable domain (rest looked up from reference TRBV7-9 and TRBJ2-1): DTGVSQNPRHKITKRGQNVTFRCDPISEHNRLYWYRQTLGQGPEFLTYFQNEAQLEKSRLLSDRFSAERPKGSFSTLEIQRTEQGDSAMYLCASSPPTSGGEGEQFFGPGTRLTVL.

The rearrangement joins TRBV30 to TRBJ1-1; 7 nucleotides match TRBD1. V shed 5 bases, J shed 7 bases, and the junction held 16 bases outside the gene matches. The length of the CDR3 is 15 residues. Germline V gene data show CDR1 as GTSNPN and CDR2 as SVGIG (reference sequence). The CDR3 DNA sequence: TGTGCCTGGGGGGTTGGGGACAGCGTCACGAGTGAAGCTTTCTTT. This gives the protein CAWGVGDSVTSEAFF.

This chain joins TRBV7-6 and TRBJ2-1, with 9 bases fitting TRBD2. In germline, CDR1 is SGHVS, CDR2 FNYEAQ. The J segment lost 7 bases and the V segment lost 2 bases, leaving 12 bases of the junction unmatched. This CDR3 contains 17 residues. CDR3 sequence: CASSLFPSGVTWNEQFF. The CDR3 DNA follows: TGTGCCAGCAGCTTATTTCCTAGCGGGGTAACCTGGAATGAGCAGTTCTTC.

The chain links TRBV12-5 to TRBJ2-3; 10 nucleotides match TRBD2. V was pared by 2 bases and J by 5 bases, with 4 bases of the junction left unmatched. The CDR3 contains 15 residues. Germline CDR1 is LGHNT and CDR2 is FRNRAP. The CDR3 region is CASGLSGLALDTQYF. DNA of the CDR3: TGTGCTAGTGGTTTGTCGGGACTAGCGCTAGATACGCAGTATTTT. The variable domain in full, completed from reference TRBV12-5 and TRBJ2-3, reads DARVTQTPRHKVTEMGQEVTMRCQPILGHNTVFWYRQTMMQGLELLAYFRNRAPLDDSGMPKDRFSAEMPDATLATLKIQPSEPRDSAVYFCASGLSGLALDTQYFGPGTRLTVL.

The chain carries TRBV6-1 and TRBJ2-7; no clear D. The CDR3 has 14 residues. Trimming took off 0 bases at V and 3 bases at J, with 9 bases between the two ends. Looked up from germline, CDR1 is MNHNS and CDR2 is SASEGT. The chain's CDR3 is CASSEARLLYEQYF. CDR3 sequence (DNA): TGTGCCAGCAGTGAAGCCAGGCTACTCTACGAGCAGTACTTC.